Given below is one T cell receptor (beta chain) in context. The target antigen is unknown. This record comes from a study of blood T cells in healthy people across ages. Study-level points and caveats: Older individuals had lower TCR beta diversity per million T cells (the decline was roughly linear). Naive and antigen-experienced cells were not separated, limiting conclusive comparison.

Alongside a J-beta primer mix, a sample-barcoded 5' primer served in a second PCR lasting about 7 to 12 cycles. TCRdb used MiXCR to reprocess the 5' RACE reads, holding one entry per CDR3 protein. The data contain about 1 million distinct CDR3 sequences, 40% to 45% of them singletons. The CDR3 is 16 residues long. The V gene's germline CDR1 is MNHEY and CDR2 SMNVEV (reference sequence). V shed 7 bases and J shed 1 base, with 16 bases lying between them. The chain carries TRBV27 and TRBJ1-4, with D uncertain. The sequence came from a woman in her sixties or seventies in good health. What was sequenced was blood. The CDR3: CASKVASIVTNEKLFF. Written as DNA, the CDR3 is TGTGCCAGCAAGGTAGCTTCAATCGTAACTAATGAAAAACTGTTTTTT.